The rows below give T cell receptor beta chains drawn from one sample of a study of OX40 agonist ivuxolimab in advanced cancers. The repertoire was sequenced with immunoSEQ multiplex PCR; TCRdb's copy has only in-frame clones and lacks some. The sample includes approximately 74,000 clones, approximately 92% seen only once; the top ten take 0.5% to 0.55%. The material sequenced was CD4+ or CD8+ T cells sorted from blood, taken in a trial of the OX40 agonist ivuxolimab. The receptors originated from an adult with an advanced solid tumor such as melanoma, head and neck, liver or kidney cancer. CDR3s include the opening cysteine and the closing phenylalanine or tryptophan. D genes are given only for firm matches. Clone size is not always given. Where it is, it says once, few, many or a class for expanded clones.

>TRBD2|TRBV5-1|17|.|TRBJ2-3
CASSVAGTSGSTDTQYF
TGCGCCAGCAGCGTGGCCGGGACTAGCGGGAGCACAGATACGCAGTATTTT
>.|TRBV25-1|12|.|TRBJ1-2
CASRPTQGIYTF
TGTGCCAGCAGGCCCACGCAGGGCATCTACACCTTC
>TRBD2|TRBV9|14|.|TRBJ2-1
CASSLLAGDNEQFF
TGTGCCAGCAGCTTGCTAGCGGGAGACAATGAGCAGTTCTTC
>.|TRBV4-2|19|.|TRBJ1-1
CASSQESLSGITMNTEAFF
TGTGCCAGCAGCCAAGAGAGTTTATCGGGGATCACAATGAACACTGAAGCTTTCTTT
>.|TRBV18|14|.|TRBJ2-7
CASSPPQGSYEQYF
TGTGCCAGCTCACCACCGCAGGGTTCCTACGAGCAGTACTTC
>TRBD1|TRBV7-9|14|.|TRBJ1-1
CASSSGTGRTEAFF
TGTGCCAGCAGCTCAGGGACAGGGAGGACTGAAGCTTTCTTT
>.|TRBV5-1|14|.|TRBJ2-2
CASSSQVDTGELFF
TGCGCCAGCAGCTCCCAGGTTGACACCGGGGAGCTGTTTTTT
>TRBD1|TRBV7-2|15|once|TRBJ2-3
CASSISGTGADTQYF
TGTGCCAGCAGCATATCCGGGACAGGGGCAGATACGCAGTATTTT
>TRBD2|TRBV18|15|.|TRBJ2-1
CASSSLAGAYNEQFF
TGTGCCAGCTCATCACTAGCGGGAGCCTACAATGAGCAGTTCTTC
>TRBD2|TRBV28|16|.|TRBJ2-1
CASPPRGSGTYNEQFF
TGTGCCAGCCCACCCCGAGGTAGCGGGACTTACAATGAGCAGTTCTTC
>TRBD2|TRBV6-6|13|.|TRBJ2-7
CASRTSGPYEQYF
TGTGCCAGCAGAACTAGCGGTCCCTACGAGCAGTACTTC
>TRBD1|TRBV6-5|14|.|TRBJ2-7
CASSYKDRGLEQYF
TGTGCCAGCAGTTACAAGGACAGGGGGCTCGAGCAGTACTTC
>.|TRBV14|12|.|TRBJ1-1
CASSPGVTEAFF
TGTGCCAGCAGCCCAGGGGTCACTGAAGCTTTCTTT
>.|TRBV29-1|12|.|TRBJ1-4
CSVAHTTEKLFF
TGCAGCGTTGCCCATACAACCGAAAAACTGTTTTTT
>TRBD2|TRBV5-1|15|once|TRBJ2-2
CASSLDGGVAGELFF
TGCGCCAGCAGCTTGGATGGGGGGGTCGCCGGGGAGCTGTTTTTT
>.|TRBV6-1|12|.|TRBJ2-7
CASSSTGYEQYF
TGTGCCAGCAGTTCAACAGGGTACGAGCAGTACTTC
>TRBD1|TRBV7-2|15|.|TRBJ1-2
CASSPRTGANYGYTF
TGTGCCAGCAGTCCTAGGACAGGAGCTAACTATGGCTACACCTTC
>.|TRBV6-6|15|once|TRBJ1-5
CASRPQPNSNQPQHF
TGTGCCAGCAGACCGCAGCCCAATAGCAATCAGCCCCAGCATTTT
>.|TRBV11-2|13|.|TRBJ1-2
CASSPRLQDGYTF
TGTGCCAGCAGTCCCAGGCTGCAGGATGGCTACACCTTC
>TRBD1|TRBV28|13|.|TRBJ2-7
CASSGTGPYEQYF
TGTGCCAGCTCCGGGACAGGGCCCTACGAGCAGTACTTC
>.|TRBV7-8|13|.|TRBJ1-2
CASSLNRVAGYTF
TGTGCCAGCAGCTTGAACAGGGTTGCTGGCTACACCTTC
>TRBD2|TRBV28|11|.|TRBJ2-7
CASRGGGVQYF
TGTGCCAGCAGGGGGGGAGGGGTACAGTACTTC
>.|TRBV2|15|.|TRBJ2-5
CASIVSPWSEETQYF
TGTGCCAGCATTGTTAGCCCCTGGTCAGAAGAGACCCAGTACTTC
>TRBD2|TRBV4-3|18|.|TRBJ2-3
CASSQDLGTSRGGDTQYF
TGCGCCAGCAGCCAAGATCTTGGGACTAGCCGAGGGGGAGATACGCAGTATTTT
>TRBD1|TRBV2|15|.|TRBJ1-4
CASSQGAATNEKLFF
TGTGCCAGCAGCCAGGGGGCGGCGACTAATGAAAAACTGTTTTTT
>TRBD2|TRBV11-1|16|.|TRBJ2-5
CASSPDGAGARETQYF
TGTGCCAGCAGCCCGGACGGCGCGGGAGCTCGGGAGACCCAGTACTTC
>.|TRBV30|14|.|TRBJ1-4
CAWSVTSINEKLFF
TGTGCCTGGAGTGTAACGTCTATTAATGAAAAACTGTTTTTT
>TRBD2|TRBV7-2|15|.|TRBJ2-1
CASSHRLAGRDEQFF
TGTGCCAGCAGCCACAGACTAGCGGGAAGGGATGAGCAGTTCTTC
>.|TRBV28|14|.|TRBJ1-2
CASSSSGSFYGYTF
TGTGCCAGCAGTTCCTCAGGCAGTTTCTATGGCTACACCTTC
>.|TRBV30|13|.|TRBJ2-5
CAWSPYGAATQYF
TGTGCCTGGAGTCCATACGGGGCGGCGACCCAGTACTTC
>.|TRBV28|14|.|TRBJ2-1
CASSLPSSYNEQFF
TGTGCCAGCAGTTTACCAAGCTCCTACAATGAGCAGTTCTTC
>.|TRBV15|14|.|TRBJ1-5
CATSGQLEGQPQHF
TGTGCCACCAGTGGACAGTTGGAGGGCCAGCCCCAGCATTTT
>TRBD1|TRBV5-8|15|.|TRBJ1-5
CASSLPRTGIEPQHF
TGTGCCAGCAGCTTGCCTAGGACAGGGATAGAGCCCCAGCATTTT
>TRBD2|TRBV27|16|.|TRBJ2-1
CASSFPRLAGRNEQFF
TGTGCCAGCAGTTTCCCTAGACTAGCGGGGCGGAATGAGCAGTTCTTC
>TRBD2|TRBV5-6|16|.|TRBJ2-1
CASSRRTSGVYNEQFF
TGTGCCAGCAGCCGACGGACTAGCGGGGTCTACAATGAGCAGTTCTTC
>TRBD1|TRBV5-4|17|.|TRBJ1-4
CASSPSGGRATNEKLFF
TGTGCCAGCAGCCCGTCAGGGGGTCGTGCAACTAATGAAAAACTGTTTTTT
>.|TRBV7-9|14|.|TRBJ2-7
CASSLISPGDEQYF
TGTGCCAGCAGCTTAATCTCGCCGGGAGACGAGCAGTACTTC
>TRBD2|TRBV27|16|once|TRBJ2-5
CASSLIAGVSQETQYF
TGTGCCAGCAGTCTAATAGCGGGAGTCTCACAAGAGACCCAGTACTTC
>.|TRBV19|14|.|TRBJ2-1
CASSDRGPYNEQFF
TGTGCCAGTAGTGACCGGGGCCCCTACAATGAGCAGTTCTTC
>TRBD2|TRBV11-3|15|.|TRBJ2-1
CASSLESSGTNEQFF
TGTGCCAGCAGCTTGGAGTCTAGCGGGACCAATGAGCAGTTCTTC
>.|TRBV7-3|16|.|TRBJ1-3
CASSLKGQLSGNTIYF
TGTGCCAGCAGCTTAAAAGGACAGCTCTCTGGAAACACCATATATTTT
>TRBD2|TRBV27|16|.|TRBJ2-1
CASSSSSGSSYNEQFF
TGTGCCAGCAGTTCCTCTAGCGGGAGCTCCTACAATGAGCAGTTCTTC
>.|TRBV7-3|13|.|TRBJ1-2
CASSLTGVIGYTF
TGTGCCAGCAGCTTAACAGGGGTCATTGGCTACACCTTC
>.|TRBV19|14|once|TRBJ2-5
CASSILGISETQYF
TGTGCCAGTAGTATTTTAGGTATAAGCGAGACCCAGTACTTC
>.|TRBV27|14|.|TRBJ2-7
CASTLGVTSGEQYF
TGTGCCAGCACCCTCGGGGTGACGTCGGGCGAGCAGTACTTC
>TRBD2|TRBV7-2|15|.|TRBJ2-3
CASSLGLGVADTQYF
TGTGCCAGCAGCCTTGGACTAGGCGTTGCAGATACGCAGTATTTT